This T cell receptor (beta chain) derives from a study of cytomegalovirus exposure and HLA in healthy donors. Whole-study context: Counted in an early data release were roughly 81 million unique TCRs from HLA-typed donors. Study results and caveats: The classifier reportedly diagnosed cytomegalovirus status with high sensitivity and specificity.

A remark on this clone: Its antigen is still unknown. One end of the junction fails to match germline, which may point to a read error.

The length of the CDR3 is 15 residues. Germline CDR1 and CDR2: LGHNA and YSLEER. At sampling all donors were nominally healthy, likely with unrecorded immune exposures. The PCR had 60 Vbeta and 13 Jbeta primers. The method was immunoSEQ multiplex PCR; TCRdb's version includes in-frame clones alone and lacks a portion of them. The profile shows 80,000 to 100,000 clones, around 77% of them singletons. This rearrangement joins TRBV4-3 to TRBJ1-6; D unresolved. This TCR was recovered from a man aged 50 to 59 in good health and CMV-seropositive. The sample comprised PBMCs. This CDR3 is CASSQGSSYNSPLNF. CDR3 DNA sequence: TGCGCCAGCAGCCAAGGGAGCTCCTATAATTCACCCCTCAACTTT.